This entry concerns a single T cell receptor beta chain. Antigen: not known. The data were taken from a study of CD8+ T cells in alopecia areata. Treatment of the sample: oral pan-JAK inhibitor, 5-10 mg twice daily. This CDR3 has 14 residues. After removal of 3 bases from V and 4 bases from J, the junction contained 2 bases not matched to a gene. Germline-derived CDR1 and CDR2 are KGHSH and LQKENI. Isolated RNA was reverse transcribed into cDNA used as the sequencing template. The protocol was immunoSEQ multiplex PCR, while the TCRdb copy is restricted to in-frame clones and leaves out a portion. The table has some 120,000 clones, approximately 60% seen once. General study results and limits: Among the 100 top clones, expanded CD8+ clones, like scalp clonality, were significantly decreased by tofacitinib.

The receptor comes from a human donor with alopecia areata. The V and J genes are TRBV18 and TRBJ1-1; 10 bases match TRBD1. The sequences come from CD4+ T cells sorted from blood, collected at week 4, from a patient treated with tofacitinib. The chain's CDR3 is CASSPDRGATEAFF. CDR3 bases: TGTGCCAGCTCACCGGACAGGGGGGCCACTGAAGCTTTCTTT.